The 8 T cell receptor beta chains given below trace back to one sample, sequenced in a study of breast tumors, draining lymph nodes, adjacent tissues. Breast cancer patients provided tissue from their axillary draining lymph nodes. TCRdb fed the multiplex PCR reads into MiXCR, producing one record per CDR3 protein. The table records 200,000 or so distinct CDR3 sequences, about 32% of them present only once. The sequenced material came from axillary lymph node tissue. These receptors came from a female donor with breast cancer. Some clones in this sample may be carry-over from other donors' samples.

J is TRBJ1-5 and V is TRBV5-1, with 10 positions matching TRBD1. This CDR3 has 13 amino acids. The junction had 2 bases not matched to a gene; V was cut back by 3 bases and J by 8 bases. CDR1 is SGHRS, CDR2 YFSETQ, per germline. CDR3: CASSSGTGEPQHF. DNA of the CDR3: TGCGCCAGCAGCTCCGGGACAGGGGAGCCCCAGCATTTT. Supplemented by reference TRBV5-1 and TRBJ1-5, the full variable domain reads KAGVTQTPRYLIKTRGQQVTLSCSPISGHRSVSWYQQTPGQGLQFLFEYFSETQRNKGNFPGRFSGRQFSNSRSEMNVSTLELGDSALYLCASSSGTGEPQHFGDGTRLSIL.

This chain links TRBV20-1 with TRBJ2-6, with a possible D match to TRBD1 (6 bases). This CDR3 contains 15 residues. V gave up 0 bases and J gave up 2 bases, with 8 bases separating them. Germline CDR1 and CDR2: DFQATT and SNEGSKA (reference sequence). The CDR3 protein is CSARESGAGANVLTF. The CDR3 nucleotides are TGCAGTGCTAGAGAATCAGGGGCTGGGGCCAACGTCCTGACTTTC.

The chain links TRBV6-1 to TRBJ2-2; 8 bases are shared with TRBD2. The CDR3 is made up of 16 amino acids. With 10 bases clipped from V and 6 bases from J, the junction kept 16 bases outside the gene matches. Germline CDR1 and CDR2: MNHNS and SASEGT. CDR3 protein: CATGDQHYGGAGELFF. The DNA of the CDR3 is TGTGCCACCGGGGATCAGCATTACGGGGGGGCCGGGGAGCTGTTTTTT.

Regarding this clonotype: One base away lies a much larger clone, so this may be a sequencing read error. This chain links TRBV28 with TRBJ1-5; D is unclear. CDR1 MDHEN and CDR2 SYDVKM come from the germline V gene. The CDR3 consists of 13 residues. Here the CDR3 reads CASGSTANRPQHF. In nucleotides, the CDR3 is TGTGCCAGCGGATCGACGGCAAATCGGCCCCAGCATTTT.

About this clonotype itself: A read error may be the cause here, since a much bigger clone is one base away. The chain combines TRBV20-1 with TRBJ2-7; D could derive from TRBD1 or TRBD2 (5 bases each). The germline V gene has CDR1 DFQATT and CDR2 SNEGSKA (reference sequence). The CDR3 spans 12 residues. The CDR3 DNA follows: TGCAGTGCTAGAGATGAGGGGTACGAGCCGTACTTC. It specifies CSARDEGYEPYF.

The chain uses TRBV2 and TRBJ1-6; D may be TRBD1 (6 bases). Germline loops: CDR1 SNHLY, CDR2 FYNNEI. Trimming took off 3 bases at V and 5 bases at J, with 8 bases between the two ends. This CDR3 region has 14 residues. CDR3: CASSEGADNSPLHF. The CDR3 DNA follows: TGTGCCAGCAGTGAGGGGGCCGATAATTCACCCCTCCACTTT.

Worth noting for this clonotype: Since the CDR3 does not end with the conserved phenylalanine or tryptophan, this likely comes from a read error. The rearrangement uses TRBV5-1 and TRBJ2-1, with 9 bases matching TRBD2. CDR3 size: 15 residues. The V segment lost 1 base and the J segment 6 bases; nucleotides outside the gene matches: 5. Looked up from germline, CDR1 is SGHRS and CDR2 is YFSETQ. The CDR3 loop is CASSLPTSGPNEQFL. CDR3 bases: TGCGCCAGCAGCTTGCCGACTAGCGGACCCAATGAGCAGTTCCTC.

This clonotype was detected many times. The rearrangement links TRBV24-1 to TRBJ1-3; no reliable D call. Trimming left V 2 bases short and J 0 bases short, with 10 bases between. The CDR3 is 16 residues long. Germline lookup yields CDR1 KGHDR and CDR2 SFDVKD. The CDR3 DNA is TGTGCCACCAGTGATTCGCGGCAGGACTCTGGAAACACCATATATTTT. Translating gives CATSDSRQDSGNTIYF.